This T cell receptor beta chain was identified in a study of OX40 agonist ivuxolimab in advanced cancers. In the study overall: Three dose-escalation patients had partial responses: one with hepatocellular carcinoma and two with cutaneous melanoma.

Regarding this clone: Its cognate antigen is unknown.

The study's findings and limits: At 0.1 to 3.0 mg/kg and by week 6, CD4+ and CD8+ T cells in the blood had expanded clonally. CD8+ T cells (on average) carried more expanded clones than CD4+ T cells.

The protocol was immunoSEQ multiplex PCR, while the TCRdb copy is restricted to in-frame clones and leaves out a portion. The sample has around 60,000 clones, 84% seen once. CDR3 size: 17 residues. V shed 10 bases, J shed 1 base, and the junction held 15 bases outside the gene matches. Germline lookup yields CDR1 LNHDA and CDR2 SQIVND (reference sequence). The rearrangement uses TRBV19 and TRBJ2-7, with 11 bases identical to TRBD1. This clonotype was sampled from an adult with an advanced solid tumor such as melanoma, head and neck, liver or kidney cancer. The source material was CD4+ or CD8+ T cells sorted from blood, sampled in a trial of the OX40 agonist ivuxolimab. CDR3 DNA: TGTGCCACCTCCGGTGGGACAGGGGGACTCCTTTCCTACGAGCAGTACTTC. Translation gives CATSGGTGGLLSYEQYF.